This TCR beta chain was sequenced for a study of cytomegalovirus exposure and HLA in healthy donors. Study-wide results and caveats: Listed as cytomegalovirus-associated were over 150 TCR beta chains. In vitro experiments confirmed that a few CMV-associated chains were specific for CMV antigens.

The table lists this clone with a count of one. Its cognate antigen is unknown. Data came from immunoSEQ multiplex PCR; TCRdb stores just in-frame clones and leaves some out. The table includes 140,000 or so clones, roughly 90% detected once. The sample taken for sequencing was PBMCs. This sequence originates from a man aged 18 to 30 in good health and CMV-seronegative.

The chain's CDR3 is CASSLARRSGLTEAFF. The CDR3 DNA follows: TGTGCCAGCAGCTTAGCTCGTAGATCGGGGTTGACTGAAGCTTTCTTT. This chain joins TRBV7-2 and TRBJ1-1; D call uncertain. This CDR3 has 16 amino acids. Germline V lookup: CDR1 SGHTA, CDR2 FQGNSA. Trimming took 0 bases from V and 5 from J, leaving 16 bases between them.